The clone carrying this TCR beta chain was counted many times. What it binds is unknown. CDR1 SQVTM and CDR2 ANQGSEA come from the germline V gene. Trimming at V came to 4 bases and at J to 5 bases, leaving 7 bases not matched to a gene. CDR3 length: 15 residues. The data are from a study of CD8+CD57+ T cells in acquired aplastic anemia. Notes on the study in general: Statistical testing detected no significant gap in CD8+ Simpson's diversity between patients and controls. Patients had around 30 CD8+ CDR3 sequences in common with controls (the shared set).

Genomic DNA, serving as template, underwent TCR beta VDJ and CDR3 profiling. TCRdb reprocessed the reads with MiXCR, giving one entry per CDR3 protein. The repertoire holds 250,000 to 350,000 distinct CDR3 sequences, with around three fifths as singletons. The chain is built from TRBV29-1 and TRBJ2-7, with 14 bases matching TRBD2. The sequence was collected from a human donor with severe aplastic anemia or a healthy control (not recorded which). Sequenced input: sorted CD4+, CD8+, or CD8+CD57+ T cells (not recorded which) from PBMCs. For the CDR3, the DNA is TGCAGCGTTGGGGTCGGACTAGCGGGGGGAAACGAGCAGTACTTC. Amino acids: CSVGVGLAGGNEQYF.